Listed here is a single T cell receptor (beta chain). Its antigen is undetermined. The CDR3 is cut off 3 residues early in the read; its end comes from the germline J gene. The sample originates from a study of T cells in women clearing cervical HPV infection. Study-level findings and limits: Richness plus V gene abundances separated cases from controls with AUC roughly 0.83.

Prevalent HPV16 infections were excluded; only incident single HPV16 infections included. immunoSEQ multiplex PCR used an average of roughly 1,300 ng genomic DNA. Generated by immunoSEQ multiplex PCR, the TCRdb table keeps only in-frame clones and is missing some. The sample has tens of thousands of clones. The CDR3 spans 15 residues. Germline lookup yields CDR1 SNHLY and CDR2 FYNNEI. Trimming at V came to 9 bases and at J to 4 bases, leaving 8 bases not matched to a gene. This receptor was identified in a woman aged 18 to 69 with a cervical HPV16 infection that either progressed to CIN3+ or cleared (not recorded which). J is TRBJ2-1 and V is TRBV2; TRBD2 agrees at 11 bases. Sequencing used blood buffy coat. The CDR3 protein is CASRYGTSGYNEQFF. CDR3 DNA (partial): TGTGCCAGTCGATACGGGACTAGCGGTTACAATGAG.